This section outlines one T cell receptor (beta chain) sequence together with its context. What it recognizes is unknown. The source of the sample is a study of identifying expanded T cells in peripheral blood. The CDR3 runs to 15 residues. CDR1 and CDR2 from the germline V gene are ENHRY and SYGVKD. The V and J ends lost 4 bases and 0 bases respectively, with 7 bases between them. Study-level findings and limits: About 1.3 clones differed between technical replicates, versus about 17 and 20 over time.

Collection occurred without any documented infections or immune events in donors. Clones were sequenced by immunoSEQ multiplex PCR, and TCRdb holds only the in-frame ones, with some missing. The data show roughly 100,000 clones, more than 70% seen once. The V and J genes are TRBV10-3 and TRBJ2-6, with D hard to call. Material for sequencing was blood. The sequence was obtained from a person aged 18 to 70 in good health. CDR3 DNA sequence: TGTGCCATCAGTGCCGACTTCTCTGGGGCCAACGTCCTGACTTTC. It yields the protein CAISADFSGANVLTF.